This record looks at one T cell receptor beta chain sequence and its context. Libraries were prepared by immunoSEQ multiplex PCR; TCRdb keeps only in-frame clonotypes and omits some of them. Of approximately 150,000 clones in the sample, about 76% were seen once. This entry is derived from a study of blood T cell repertoires in COVID-19. There are 15 residues in the CDR3. The junction had 8 bases not matched to a gene; V was cut back by 4 bases and J by 7 bases. Germline assignment: CDR1 MNHEY and CDR2 SMNVEV (reference sequence). The receptor was isolated from a human donor in a cohort sampled during active COVID-19. The sample consisted of peripheral blood. The chain recombines TRBV27 with TRBJ2-7; TRBD2 matches at 12 bases. CDR3 residues: CASSSRTSGKGEQYF. CDR3 nucleotides: TGTGCCAGCAGTTCGCGGACTAGCGGGAAGGGGGAGCAGTACTTC.